This entry lists 15 T cell receptor beta chains sequenced from one sample in a study of blood T cell repertoires in COVID-19. The data were produced by immunoSEQ multiplex PCR, yet TCRdb's version contains in-frame clones alone and is incomplete. Among 110,000 or so clones listed, more than 80% were seen once. Sequencing used peripheral blood. These receptors were collected from a woman aged 60-75 years with COVID-19, enrolled during active disease.

This sequence joins TRBV19 and TRBJ1-4; 8 bases map to TRBD1. This CDR3 is built from 15 residues. V shed 5 bases, J shed 5 bases, and the junction held 7 bases outside the gene matches. In germline, CDR1 is LNHDA, CDR2 SQIVND (reference sequence). The CDR3, as DNA: TGTGCCAGTAGTCGGGGGACAGGCCCGAATGAAAAACTGTTTTTT. Amino acids: CASSRGTGPNEKLFF.

The chain is built from TRBV19 and TRBJ2-3; D not certain. Trimming removed 5 bases from V and 2 bases from J, with 11 bases in between. The CDR3 runs to 14 residues. Germline V gene lookup returns CDR1 LNHDA and CDR2 SQIVND (reference sequence). This chain's CDR3 is CASSGGFSTDTQYF. Written as DNA, the CDR3 is TGTGCCAGTAGTGGCGGTTTTTCCACAGATACGCAGTATTTT. Using reference TRBV19 and TRBJ2-3 for the parts outside the CDR3, the full variable domain is DGGITQSPKYLFRKEGQNVTLSCEQNLNHDAMYWYRQDPGQGLRLIYYSQIVNDFQKGDIAEGYSVSREKKESFPLTVTSAQKNPTAFYLCASSGGFSTDTQYFGPGTRLTVL.

The chain has TRBV6-2 or TRBV6-3 and TRBJ2-7, with TRBD1 matching 10 bases. The V gene's germline CDR1 is MNHEY and CDR2 SVGEGT. CDR3 size: 16 residues. Trimming cost V 5 bases and J 3 bases; bases outside gene matches: 10. CDR3: CASSGTGDTSVYEQYF. DNA for the CDR3: TGTGCCAGCAGTGGGACAGGGGATACTAGCGTCTACGAGCAGTACTTC.

The genes are TRBV6-5 and TRBJ2-7; TRBD1 matches 7 bases. Germline CDR1 and CDR2: MNHEY and SVGAGI. The V gene end was trimmed by 5 bases and the J gene end by 3 bases; junction bases not matched to a gene: 10. The CDR3 is 15 residues long. This CDR3 reads CASSSTGASVYEQYF. The DNA for the CDR3 is TGTGCCAGCAGTAGTACAGGGGCCTCAGTCTACGAGCAGTACTTC.

This CDR3 reads CASSLASGVKHTIYF. CDR3 nucleotides: TGTGCCAGCAGCTTGGCTTCGGGAGTGAAACACACCATATATTTT. This chain joins TRBV5-5 and TRBJ1-3; D gene ambiguous. The V end was cut by 0 bases, the J end by 8 bases, with 15 bases between. Germline assignment: CDR1 SGHKS and CDR2 YYEKEE (reference sequence). The CDR3 loop spans 15 amino acids.

This rearrangement joins TRBV30 to TRBJ1-1; D is perhaps TRBD1 (6 bases). Trimming stripped 3 bases from V and 5 bases from J, with 16 bases between. The CDR3 consists of 14 residues. Germline V lookup: CDR1 GTSNPN, CDR2 SVGIG (reference sequence). The CDR3 reads CAWSSRPGATEAFF. The CDR3 coding sequence is TGTGCCTGGAGCAGTCGGCCAGGGGCTACTGAAGCTTTCTTT.

The gene calls are TRBV19 and TRBJ1-1, with D hard to call. The CDR3 loop spans 13 amino acids. The germline V and J ends were trimmed by 3 bases and 4 bases, with 9 bases remaining between them. CDR1 and CDR2 from the germline V gene are LNHDA and SQIVND (reference sequence). CDR3 DNA: TGTGCCAGTAGTATTTCCCCAGTCACTGAAGCTTTCTTT. Encoded protein: CASSISPVTEAFF.

The chain combines TRBV29-1 with TRBJ2-1; 10 nucleotides agree with TRBD1. Losses at the gene ends were 7 bases for V and 4 bases for J; bases not matched to a gene: 1. The CDR3 is 12 amino acids. Germline values: CDR1 SQVTM, CDR2 ANQGSEA. The CDR3 coding sequence is TGCAGCGGGACAGGGGGTTACAATGAGCAGTTCTTC. It is translated as CSGTGGYNEQFF.

The genes are TRBV19 and TRBJ2-7; 12 positions agree with TRBD1. Germline values: CDR1 LNHDA, CDR2 SQIVND (reference sequence). J lost 4 bases, V lost 5 bases, and 9 bases had no gene match. The CDR3 is 16 amino acids. CDR3 residues: CASSLIPGQGAYEQYF. The CDR3 coding sequence is TGTGCCAGTAGTCTTATACCGGGACAGGGGGCTTACGAGCAGTACTTC.

The rearrangement joins TRBV6-5 to TRBJ2-2, with TRBD2 matching 8 bases. Trimming took 7 bases from V and 7 from J; bases not matched to a gene: 5. The germline gives CDR1 MNHEY, CDR2 SVGAGI. The CDR3 consists of 13 residues. CDR3 sequence reads: CASKRSGGGELFF. Written as DNA, the CDR3 is TGTGCCAGCAAGAGGAGCGGGGGCGGGGAGCTGTTTTTT.

The rearrangement links TRBV5-1 to TRBJ1-1; a weak D match, TRBD1 (6 bases). Germline assignment: CDR1 SGHRS and CDR2 YFSETQ. This CDR3 comprises 17 residues. V lost 0 bases to trimming and J lost 0 bases, with 15 bases between them. The CDR3 bases are TGCGCCAGCAGCTTGGGCGCCTGGGACAATTTGAACACTGAAGCTTTCTTT. Protein product: CASSLGAWDNLNTEAFF.

Comments on this clone: Relative to the germline gene, one junction end is altered; a read error may explain this. The rearrangement uses TRBV4-1 and TRBJ2-7, with 10 bases matching TRBD2. From germline, CDR1 is MGHRA and CDR2 YSYEKL. The length of the CDR3 is 20 residues. The DNA of the CDR3 is TGCGCCCGCAGCCAACTCCCTCCTAGCGGGGGAGTGGCTTTGGCCTACGAGCAGTACTTC. Translating it yields CARSQLPPSGGVALAYEQYF.

The V gene is TRBV5-4, the J gene TRBJ1-1; no firm D call. CDR3 size: 15 residues. Deletions cut 1 base from V and 1 base from J, with 11 bases between. Germline V CDR1 and CDR2: SGHNT, YYREEE (reference sequence). The CDR3 sequence is CASSLSPAGNTEAFF. Written as DNA, the CDR3 is TGTGCCAGCAGCTTGTCCCCAGCGGGGAACACTGAAGCTTTCTTT.

The CDR3 coding sequence is TGTGCCAGCAGTGATCGACAGGGGGCTCATCAGCCCCAGCATTTT. Translation gives CASSDRQGAHQPQHF. V is TRBV27 and J is TRBJ1-5; the match to TRBD1 covers 10 bases. CDR1 and CDR2 from the germline V gene are MNHEY and SMNVEV (reference sequence). This CDR3 spans 15 amino acids. J gave up 5 bases and V 5 bases, and 6 bases lay outside the gene matches.

The chain recombines TRBV7-9 with TRBJ2-2, with D uncertain. Per germline, CDR1 SEHNR and CDR2 FQNEAQ (reference sequence). V lost 5 bases and J 1 base, leaving 8 bases between the germline ends. The CDR3 is 14 amino acids. Here the CDR3 DNA reads TGTGCCAGCAGCAGCACTCTGAACACCGGGGAGCTGTTTTTT. It encodes CASSSTLNTGELFF.